One and the same sample provided the 24 T cell receptor beta chains below, sequenced in a study of T cells in tuberculosis. Using immunoSEQ multiplex PCR, the repertoire was profiled, and TCRdb retains in-frame clones only, with some absent. The repertoire consists of about 31,000 clones, with around 97% occurring once and the leading ten covering approximately 6.3%. Sequenced input: PBMCs. The origin of the receptors is a donor aged 10-29 years with latent tuberculosis or without tuberculosis infection.

This clone has only one observation. The rearrangement joins TRBV4-2 to TRBJ1-5; D gene unclear. Germline V gene sequence: CDR1 LGHNA, CDR2 YNFKEQ. The CDR3 totals 15 residues. V was clipped by 0 bases and J by 7 bases, with 13 bases between them. This chain's CDR3 is CASSQERRGGQPQHF. The CDR3 nucleotides read TGTGCCAGCAGCCAAGAAAGGCGGGGAGGGCAGCCCCAGCATTTT.

This chain connects TRBV11-1 to TRBJ1-1; possible D gene TRBD1, 5 bases. Germline lookup yields CDR1 SGHAT and CDR2 FQDESV (reference sequence). CDR3 length: 14 residues. The V gene lost 4 bases and the J gene lost 3 bases, with 12 bases spanning the gap. CDR3 region: CASSSFRVYTEAFF. CDR3 DNA: TGTGCCAGCAGCTCCTTCAGGGTTTACACTGAAGCTTTCTTT.

The chain couples TRBV9 to TRBJ1-3; unclear D gene. CDR1 and CDR2 from the germline V gene are SGDLS and YYNGEE. CDR3 length: 15 amino acids. V was trimmed by 0 bases and J by 0 bases, leaving 7 bases between them. For the CDR3, the DNA is TGTGCCAGCAGCGTAGGGCGGCACTCTGGAAACACCATATATTTT. Its translation is CASSVGRHSGNTIYF.

The J gene is TRBJ2-1, the V gene TRBV30; D gene ambiguous. Trimming took off 6 bases at V and 6 bases at J, with 6 bases between the two ends. Germline assignment: CDR1 GTSNPN and CDR2 SVGIG (reference sequence). The CDR3 contains 10 residues. As DNA, the CDR3 is TGTGCCTGCGTCTTCAATGAGCAGTTCTTC. Protein sequence: CACVFNEQFF.

V and J are TRBV7-3 and TRBJ2-1; 7 bases are shared with TRBD2. The trim removed 2 bases at V and 7 bases at J, leaving 5 bases unmatched. This CDR3 has 14 residues. Germline values: CDR1 SGHTA, CDR2 FQGTGA. This CDR3 is CASSLGRGLNEQFF. CDR3 DNA: TGTGCCAGCAGCTTAGGGCGGGGGTTGAATGAGCAGTTCTTC.

The J gene is TRBJ1-3, the V gene TRBV5-4; 9 bases match TRBD1. The ends lost 1 base at V and 1 base at J; junction bases unmatched: 3. The CDR3 runs 16 residues. The germline V gene has CDR1 SGHNT and CDR2 YYREEE (reference sequence). The CDR3 DNA reads TGTGCCAGCAGCTTGACACAGGGGGCATCTGGAAACACCATATATTTT. It specifies CASSLTQGASGNTIYF.

This clone was detected only once. This chain joins TRBV18 and TRBJ1-1; 8 nucleotides align to TRBD1. Losses at the gene ends were 2 bases for V and 5 bases for J; bases not matched to a gene: 4. The CDR3 consists of 14 residues. From germline, CDR1 is KGHSH and CDR2 LQKENI. The CDR3: CASSPDRGATEAFF. The CDR3 DNA reads as TGTGCCAGCTCACCAGACAGGGGTGCGACTGAAGCTTTCTTT.

This sequence joins TRBV5-8 and TRBJ2-7; weak D call: TRBD1 (7 bases). The CDR3 consists of 15 residues. CDR1 SGHTS and CDR2 YDEGEE come from the germline V gene. Trimming stripped 2 bases from V and 5 bases from J, with 17 bases between. CDR3 sequence: CASSFAAGGGHEQYF. The CDR3 DNA follows: TGTGCCAGCAGCTTCGCCGCAGGGGGAGGCCACGAGCAGTACTTC. Full variable domain (outside the CDR3, taken from reference TRBV5-8 and TRBJ2-7): EAGVTQSPTHLIKTRGQQATLRCSPISGHTSVYWYQQALGLGLQFLLWYDEGEERNRGNFPPRFSGRQFPNYSSELNVNALELEDSALYLCASSFAAGGGHEQYFGPGTRLTVT.

CDR3 DNA sequence: TGTGCCAGCAGCTCCAGCGGGAGCGCCTACAATGAGCAGTTCTTC. This gives the protein CASSSSGSAYNEQFF. J is TRBJ2-1 and V is TRBV7-2; 8 bases align to TRBD2. The CDR3 is 15 residues long. Looked up from germline, CDR1 is SGHTA and CDR2 is FQGNSA. V trimming: 4 bases; J trimming: 2 bases; junction bases outside the gene matches: 4.

The chain is built from TRBV6-1 and TRBJ1-3, with 7 bases fitting TRBD1. This CDR3 comprises 15 residues. CDR1 is MNHNS, CDR2 SASEGT, per germline. Trimming took 6 bases from V and 3 from J; bases not matched to a gene: 8. The DNA of the CDR3 is TGTGCCAGCAGGCTAAAGGGGGCGAGTGGAAACACCATATATTTT. This gives the protein CASRLKGASGNTIYF.

This clone came up once. The CDR3, as DNA: TGTGCCTGTCTCCCTGGACTAGCGGGAAGAGAGACCCAGTACTTC. This codes for CACLPGLAGRETQYF. The chain recombines TRBV30 with TRBJ2-5; 12 positions match TRBD2. The length of the CDR3 is 15 residues. V lost 6 bases to trimming and J lost 4 bases; unmatched junction nucleotides: 9. The germline V gene encodes CDR1 GTSNPN and CDR2 SVGIG (reference sequence). Complete variable domain (other parts from reference TRBV30 and TRBJ2-5): SQTIHQWPATLVQPVGSPLSLECTVEGTSNPNLYWYRQAAGRGLQLLFYSVGIGQISSEVPQNLSASRPQDRQFILSSKKLLLSDSGFYLCACLPGLAGRETQYFGPGTRLLVL.

The chain employs TRBV5-1 and TRBJ2-5; the match to TRBD2 covers 13 bases. Germline-derived CDR1 and CDR2 are SGHRS and YFSETQ. The CDR3 contains 14 residues. The V segment lost 4 bases and the J segment 3 bases; nucleotides outside the gene matches: 0. CDR3 nucleotide sequence: TGCGCCAGCAGCGGACTAGCGGGGGAAGAGACCCAGTACTTC. Its protein product is CASSGLAGEETQYF.

The chain recombines TRBV7-9 with TRBJ2-2; D is uncertain. CDR1 and CDR2 from the germline V gene are SEHNR and FQNEAQ (reference sequence). The CDR3 is 12 amino acids. The V end lost 6 bases, the J end lost 7 bases, and 9 bases lay between the germline ends. CDR3 DNA: TGTGCCAGCAGTTACACGTACGGGGAGCTGTTTTTT. It is translated as CASSYTYGELFF.

The V and J genes are TRBV2 and TRBJ2-1; 11 bases line up with TRBD2. The CDR3 has 16 amino acids. Germline V lookup: CDR1 SNHLY, CDR2 FYNNEI. V lost 4 bases, J lost 5 bases, and 7 bases stayed unmatched. In nucleotides, the CDR3 is TGTGCCAGCAGTGGTGACCTAGCGGGGGGCAACAATGAGCAGTTCTTC. Encoded protein: CASSGDLAGGNNEQFF.

The V gene is TRBV4-2, the J gene TRBJ2-7; D not certain. This CDR3 is built from 16 residues. Looked up from germline, CDR1 is LGHNA and CDR2 is YNFKEQ. The V gene lost 0 bases and the J gene lost 0 bases, with 12 bases spanning the gap. DNA of the CDR3: TGTGCCAGCAGCCAAGATAAAACTTATCTCTCCTACGAGCAGTACTTC. This codes for CASSQDKTYLSYEQYF.

J is TRBJ1-1 and V is TRBV5-1; D unclear. The germline gives CDR1 SGHRS, CDR2 YFSETQ. The CDR3 sequence is 14 residues long. Deletions cut 0 bases from V and 1 base from J, with 7 bases between. DNA for the CDR3: TGCGCCAGCAGCTTGGACAGAAGGAACACTGAAGCTTTCTTT. It translates to CASSLDRRNTEAFF.

The V gene is TRBV27, the J gene TRBJ1-1; the match to TRBD1 covers 8 bases. Looked up from germline, CDR1 is MNHEY and CDR2 is SMNVEV (reference sequence). The CDR3 is made up of 16 amino acids. The junction had 9 bases not matched to a gene; V was cut back by 5 bases and J by 1 base. The CDR3 reads CASSPRTGTANTEAFF. The CDR3 nucleotides are TGTGCCAGCAGTCCCCGGACAGGGACCGCGAACACTGAAGCTTTCTTT.

The chain couples TRBV2 to TRBJ2-1, with 7 bases identical to TRBD2. This CDR3 is 14 amino acids long. Trimming cost V 1 base and J 9 bases; bases outside gene matches: 6. CDR1 is SNHLY, CDR2 FYNNEI, per germline. The CDR3 bases are TGTGCCAGCAGTGAAGGAGGGAGGGGCAGTGAGCAGTTCTTC. Its protein is CASSEGGRGSEQFF.

This chain uses TRBV2 with TRBJ1-2; D is uncertain. CDR3 length: 12 amino acids. Trimming removed 5 bases at V and 6 bases at J, with 10 bases between. Germline V lookup: CDR1 SNHLY, CDR2 FYNNEI. The CDR3 DNA follows: TGTGCCAGCAGTCTGAACAGCCATGGCTACACCTTC. It translates to CASSLNSHGYTF.

The rearrangement uses TRBV9 and TRBJ2-1; D uncertain. CDR1 is SGDLS, CDR2 YYNGEE, per germline. This CDR3 comprises 14 residues. V gave up 1 base and J gave up 5 bases, with 10 bases separating them. The CDR3 region has the DNA TGTGCCAGCAGCGTATTGGAGCTTAACAATGAGCAGTTCTTC. This sequence encodes CASSVLELNNEQFF.

DNA for the CDR3: TGCGCCAGCGCCACTACCCTACAGGGGACGGGAGAAACCCAGTACTTC. Its translation: CASATTLQGTGETQYF. The chain combines TRBV5-1 with TRBJ2-5, with D maybe TRBD1 (7 bases). This CDR3 region has 16 residues. Germline V gene sequence: CDR1 SGHRS, CDR2 YFSETQ. Trimming cost V 7 bases and J 8 bases, with 27 bases left between them.

This clone was recorded a few times. The junction and the germline gene differ at one end; a read error may be behind it. The gene calls are TRBV18 and TRBJ1-2; 12 nucleotides line up with TRBD1. CDR1 and CDR2 from the germline V gene are KGHSH and LQKENI. The CDR3 is 13 amino acids. The CDR3 coding sequence is TGTGCCAGCTCACCGGGACAGGGGGCGCCTGGAGCGTTC. Residues: CASSPGQGAPGAF.

This chain joins TRBV4-1 and TRBJ1-2; D perhaps matches TRBD1 (5 bases). Germline CDR1 MGHRA, CDR2 YSYEKL. CDR3 length: 17 residues. Trimming took off 2 bases at V and 2 bases at J, with 18 bases between the two ends. The CDR3 here is CASSQPPGTVANYGYTF. As DNA, the CDR3 is TGCGCCAGCAGCCAACCCCCTGGGACTGTAGCGAACTATGGCTACACCTTC.

The chain links TRBV9 to TRBJ2-7; the match to TRBD2 covers 10 bases. With V trimmed by 0 bases and J by 2 bases, 2 bases remained unmatched. This CDR3 has 15 residues. Germline V CDR1 and CDR2: SGDLS, YYNGEE. The CDR3 here is CASSVGTSGPYEQYF. DNA of the CDR3: TGTGCCAGCAGCGTAGGGACTAGCGGACCCTACGAGCAGTACTTC.